This TCR beta chain was identified during a study of blood T cell repertoires in COVID-19. Study background: Nucleic acid was either cDNA or gDNA, and it came from T cells, B-cell-depleted T cells, or PBMCs.

The CDR3 loop spans 17 amino acids. The germline CDR1 and CDR2 sequences are LGHDT and YNNKEL (reference sequence). V shed 1 base and J shed 8 bases, with 22 bases lying between them. Original handling: Reference gene primer amplification gave estimated nucleated cell counts. Profiling relied on immunoSEQ multiplex PCR, and the TCRdb table lists in-frame clones only, not all of them. The DNA gave D and trimming, while V, J and clone size come from that table. Of roughly 34,000 clones in the sample, approximately 90% were seen once. The sequenced sample consisted of peripheral blood. This TCR was recovered from a woman over 75 with active or convalescent COVID-19. The gene calls are TRBV3-1 (or the pseudogene TRBV3-2) and TRBJ2-3; D not certain. This CDR3 is CASSQVPPTSEHATQYF. The CDR3 DNA reads TGTGCCAGCAGCCAAGTTCCACCAACCTCGGAGCACGCTACGCAGTATTTT.